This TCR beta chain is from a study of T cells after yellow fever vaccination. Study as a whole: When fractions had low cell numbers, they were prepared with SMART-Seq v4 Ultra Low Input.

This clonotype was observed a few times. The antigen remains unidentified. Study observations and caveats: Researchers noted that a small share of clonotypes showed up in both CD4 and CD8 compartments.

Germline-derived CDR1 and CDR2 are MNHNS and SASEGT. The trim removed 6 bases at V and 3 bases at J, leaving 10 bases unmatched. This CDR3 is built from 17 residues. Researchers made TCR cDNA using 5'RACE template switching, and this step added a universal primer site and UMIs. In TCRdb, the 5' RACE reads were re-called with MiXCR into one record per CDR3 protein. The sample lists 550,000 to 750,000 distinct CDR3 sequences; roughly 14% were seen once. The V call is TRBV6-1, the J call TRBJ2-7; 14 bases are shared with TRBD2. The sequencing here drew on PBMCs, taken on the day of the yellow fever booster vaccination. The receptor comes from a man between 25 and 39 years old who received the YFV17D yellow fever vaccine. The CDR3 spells CASRRGLAGALVYEQYF. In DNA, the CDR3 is TGTGCCAGCAGACGGGGACTAGCGGGAGCCTTAGTCTACGAGCAGTACTTC.